The sequence of this TCR beta chain was determined in a study of tumour-infiltrating T cells in Burkitt lymphoma. Clones were sequenced by immunoSEQ multiplex PCR, and TCRdb holds only the in-frame ones, with some missing. The profile covers approximately 5,400 clones, with 9.5% to 10% appearing a single time and 2.2% taken by the ten largest. The receptor's source is a human donor with diffuse large B-cell lymphoma. Sequenced material: tumor tissue.

The DNA of the CDR3 is TGTGCCAGTAGTATCAGTAGCGGGAACACAGATACGCAGTATTTT. The encoded protein is CASSISSGNTDTQYF. The V call is TRBV19, the J call TRBJ2-3, with TRBD2 identical over 8 bases. The CDR3 length is 15 residues. J lost 2 bases, V lost 3 bases, and 4 bases had no gene match. Germline CDR1 is LNHDA and CDR2 is SQIVND (reference sequence).